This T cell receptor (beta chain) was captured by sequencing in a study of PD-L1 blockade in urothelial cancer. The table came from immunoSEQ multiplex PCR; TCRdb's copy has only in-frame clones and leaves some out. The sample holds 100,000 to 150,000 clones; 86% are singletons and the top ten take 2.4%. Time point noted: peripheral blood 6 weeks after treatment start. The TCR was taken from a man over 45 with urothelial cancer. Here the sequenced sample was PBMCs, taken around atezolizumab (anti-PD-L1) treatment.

CDR3 loop: CASSYIQGTDTQYF. The CDR3 nucleotides read TGTGCCAGCAGTTACATTCAGGGCACAGATACGCAGTATTTT. The chain uses TRBV6-5 and TRBJ2-3; D unclear. This CDR3 comprises 14 residues. Trimming cost V 2 bases and J 1 base, with 7 bases left between them. Germline V CDR1 and CDR2: MNHEY, SVGAGI.